This T cell receptor (beta chain) emerged from a study of control samples from healthy donors and cancer patients. Assay used: immunoSEQ multiplex PCR; TCRdb lists only in-frame clones, some missing. The data show about 140,000 clones, about 86% seen once. The TCR was taken from a man in his late teens or twenties in good health. The sequencing sample was made of blood.

The CDR3, as DNA: TGTGCCAGAAAGGAACGACCGGGACAGGTGATCTACGAGCAGTACTTC. Translated: CARKERPGQVIYEQYF. The gene calls are TRBV3-1 (or the pseudogene TRBV3-2) and TRBJ2-7, with 8 bases matching TRBD1. With 9 bases clipped from V and 3 bases from J, the junction kept 16 bases outside the gene matches. The CDR3 runs to 16 residues. Germline CDR1 LGHDT, CDR2 YNNKEL (reference sequence).